This is a list of T cell receptor beta chains from one sample in a study of cytomegalovirus exposure and HLA in healthy donors. Measured with immunoSEQ multiplex PCR; TCRdb has only the in-frame clones, and not every one. The profile shows approximately 150,000 clones, around 78% of them singletons. Material: PBMCs. These receptors were taken from a woman aged 18-29 years in good health and CMV-seropositive. CDR3s include the opening cysteine and the closing phenylalanine or tryptophan. Each record gives: J gene, clone size, V gene, D gene, CDR3 protein, CDR3 DNA. The D gene is left open where the match is weak. The listing skips clone size in some rows; elsewhere it reads once, few, many or a size class.

TRBJ1-6 once TRBV6-1 - CASSEEVGASSPLHF TGTGCCAGCAGTGAAGAGGTGGGGGCTTCTTCACCCCTCCACTTT
TRBJ2-7 - TRBV11-2 TRBD2 CASSSSGGTTYEQYF TGTGCCAGCAGCTCTAGCGGGGGGACTACTTACGAGCAGTACTTC
TRBJ2-1 - TRBV7-2 TRBD1 CASSFSGGVQNEQFF TGTGCCAGCAGCTTTTCAGGGGGCGTACAGAATGAGCAGTTCTTC
TRBJ2-5 - TRBV19 TRBD1 CASSIGSGGGETQYF TGTGCCAGTAGTATTGGTTCAGGGGGCGGGGAGACCCAGTACTTC
TRBJ1-6 - TRBV5-1 - CASSSDQGDSPLHF TGCGCCAGCAGCTCCGACCAGGGTGATTCACCCCTCCACTTT
TRBJ2-5 - TRBV18 TRBD1 CASSPGQGLLGTQYF TGTGCCAGCTCACCGGGACAGGGTTTGTTGGGTACCCAGTACTTC
TRBJ1-4 - TRBV7-9 - CASSLGRVGQLWEKLFF TGTGCCAGCAGCTTGGGCCGCGTTGGGCAGCTCTGGGAAAAACTGTTTTTT
TRBJ2-2 - TRBV30 - CAWSVRPPGETGELFF TGTGCCTGGAGTGTACGTCCCCCAGGGGAAACCGGGGAGCTGTTTTTT
TRBJ2-1 once TRBV4-1 - CASSQYPHGGYNEQFF TGCGCCAGCAGCCAATATCCCCACGGCGGCTACAATGAGCAGTTCTTC
TRBJ1-5 - TRBV7-2 - CASSLRGNQPQHF TGTGCCAGCAGCTTAAGGGGTAATCAGCCCCAGCATTTT
TRBJ1-2 - TRBV5-4 - CASSIQGMSYGYTF TGTGCCAGCAGCATTCAGGGCATGAGCTATGGCTACACCTTC
TRBJ2-7 - TRBV6-4 TRBD1 CASEGQRFYEQYF TGTGCCAGCGAGGGACAGCGATTTTACGAGCAGTACTTC
TRBJ2-1 - TRBV10-1 TRBD2 CASSESTSGGVEQFF TGCGCCAGCAGTGAGTCGACTAGCGGGGGGGTAGAGCAGTTCTTC
TRBJ2-7 - TRBV5-6 - CASSSEIRPYEQYF TGTGCCAGCAGCTCCGAAATCCGCCCCTACGAGCAGTACTTC